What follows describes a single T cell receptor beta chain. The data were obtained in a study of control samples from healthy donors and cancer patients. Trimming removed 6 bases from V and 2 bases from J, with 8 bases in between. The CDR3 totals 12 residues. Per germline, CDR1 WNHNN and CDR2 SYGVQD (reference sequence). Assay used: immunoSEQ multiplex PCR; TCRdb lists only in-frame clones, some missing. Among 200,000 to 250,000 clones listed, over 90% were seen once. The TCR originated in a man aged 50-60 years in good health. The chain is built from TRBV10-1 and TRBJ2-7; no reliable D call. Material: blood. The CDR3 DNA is TGCGCCAGCAGCCCCGACACCTACGAGCAGTACTTC. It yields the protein CASSPDTYEQYF.